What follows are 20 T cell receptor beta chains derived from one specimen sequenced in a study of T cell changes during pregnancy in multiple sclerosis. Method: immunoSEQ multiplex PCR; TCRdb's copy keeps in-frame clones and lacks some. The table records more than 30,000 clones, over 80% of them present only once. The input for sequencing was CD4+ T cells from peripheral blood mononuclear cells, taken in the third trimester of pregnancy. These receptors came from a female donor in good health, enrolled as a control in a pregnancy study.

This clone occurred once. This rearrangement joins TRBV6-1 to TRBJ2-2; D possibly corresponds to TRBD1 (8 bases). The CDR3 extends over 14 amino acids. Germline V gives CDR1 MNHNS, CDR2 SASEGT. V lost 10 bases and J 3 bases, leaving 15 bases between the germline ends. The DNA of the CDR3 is TGTGCCACGGAAACAGGGGGGGACACCGGGGAGCTGTTTTTT. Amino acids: CATETGGDTGELFF.

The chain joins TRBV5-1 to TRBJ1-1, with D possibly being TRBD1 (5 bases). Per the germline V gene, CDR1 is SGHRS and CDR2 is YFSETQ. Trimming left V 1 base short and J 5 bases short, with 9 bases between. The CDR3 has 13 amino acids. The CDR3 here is CASSLNRGTEAFF. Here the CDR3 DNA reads TGCGCCAGCAGCTTGAACCGGGGGACTGAAGCTTTCTTT.

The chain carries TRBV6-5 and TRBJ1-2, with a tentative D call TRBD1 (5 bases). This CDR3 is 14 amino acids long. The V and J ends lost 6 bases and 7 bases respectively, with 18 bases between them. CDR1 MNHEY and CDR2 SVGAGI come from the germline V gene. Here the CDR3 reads CASRSLGGGGGYTF. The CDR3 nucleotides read TGTGCCAGCAGATCACTGGGGGGGGGAGGTGGCTACACCTTC.

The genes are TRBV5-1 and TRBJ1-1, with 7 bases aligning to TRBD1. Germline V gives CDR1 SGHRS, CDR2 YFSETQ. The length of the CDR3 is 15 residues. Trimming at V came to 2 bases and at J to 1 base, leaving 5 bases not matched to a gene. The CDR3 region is CASSFRQGRNTEAFF. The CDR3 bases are TGCGCCAGCAGCTTTAGACAGGGTAGGAACACTGAAGCTTTCTTT.

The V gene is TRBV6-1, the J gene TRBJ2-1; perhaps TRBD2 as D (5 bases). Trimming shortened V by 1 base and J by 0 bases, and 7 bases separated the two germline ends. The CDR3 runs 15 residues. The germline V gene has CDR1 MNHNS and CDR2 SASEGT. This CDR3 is CASSEGLRSYNEQFF. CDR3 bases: TGTGCCAGCAGTGAAGGACTACGCTCCTACAATGAGCAGTTCTTC.

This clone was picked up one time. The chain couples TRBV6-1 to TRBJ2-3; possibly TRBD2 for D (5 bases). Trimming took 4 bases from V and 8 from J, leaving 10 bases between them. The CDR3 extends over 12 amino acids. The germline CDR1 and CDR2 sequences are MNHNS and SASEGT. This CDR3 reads CASSVLGSTQYF. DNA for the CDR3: TGTGCCAGCAGTGTATTGGGGAGTACGCAGTATTTT.

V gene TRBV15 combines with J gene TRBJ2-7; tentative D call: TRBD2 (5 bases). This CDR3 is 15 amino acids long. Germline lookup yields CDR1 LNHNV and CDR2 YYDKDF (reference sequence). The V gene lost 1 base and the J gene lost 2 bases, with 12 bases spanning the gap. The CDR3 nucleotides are TGTGCCACCAGCAGAGCGAGTGGACTTCCCTACGAGCAGTACTTC. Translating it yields CATSRASGLPYEQYF.

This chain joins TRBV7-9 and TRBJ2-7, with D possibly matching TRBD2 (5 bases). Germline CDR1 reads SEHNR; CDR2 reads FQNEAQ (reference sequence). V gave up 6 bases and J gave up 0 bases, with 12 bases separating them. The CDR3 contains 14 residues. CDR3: CASSLRTGSYEQYF. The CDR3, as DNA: TGTGCCAGCAGTCTCAGGACTGGCTCCTACGAGCAGTACTTC.

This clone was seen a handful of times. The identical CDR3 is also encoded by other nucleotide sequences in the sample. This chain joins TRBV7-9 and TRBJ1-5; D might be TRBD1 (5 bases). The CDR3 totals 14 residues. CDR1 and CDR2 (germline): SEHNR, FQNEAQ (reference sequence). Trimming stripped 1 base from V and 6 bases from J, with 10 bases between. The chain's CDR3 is CASSLGQGGQPQHF. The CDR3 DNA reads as TGTGCCAGCAGCTTAGGGCAGGGAGGTCAGCCCCAGCATTTT.

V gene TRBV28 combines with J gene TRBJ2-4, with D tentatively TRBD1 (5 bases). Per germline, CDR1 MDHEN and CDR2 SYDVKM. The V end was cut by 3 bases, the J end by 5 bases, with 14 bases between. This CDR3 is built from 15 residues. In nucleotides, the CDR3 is TGTGCCAGCAGTTTGTCAGGGAAGTTGGAAAACATTCAGTACTTC. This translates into CASSLSGKLENIQYF. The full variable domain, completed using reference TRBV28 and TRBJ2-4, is DVKVTQSSRYLVKRTGEKVFLECVQDMDHENMFWYRQDPGLGLRLIYFSYDVKMKEKGDIPEGYSVSREKKERFSLILESASTNQTSMYLCASSLSGKLENIQYFGAGTRLSVL.

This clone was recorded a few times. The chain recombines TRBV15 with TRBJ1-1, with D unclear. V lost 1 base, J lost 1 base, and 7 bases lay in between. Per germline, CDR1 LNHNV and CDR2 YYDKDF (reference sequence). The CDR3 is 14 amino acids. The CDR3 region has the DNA TGTGCCACCAGCAGAGTAGCAAGGAACACTGAAGCTTTCTTT. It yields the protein CATSRVARNTEAFF.

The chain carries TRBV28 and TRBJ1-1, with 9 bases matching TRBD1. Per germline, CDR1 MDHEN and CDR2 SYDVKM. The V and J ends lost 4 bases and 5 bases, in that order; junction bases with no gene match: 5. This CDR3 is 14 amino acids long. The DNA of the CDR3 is TGTGCCAGCAGTTCGGGACAGGGAGGGACTGAAGCTTTCTTT. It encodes CASSSGQGGTEAFF.

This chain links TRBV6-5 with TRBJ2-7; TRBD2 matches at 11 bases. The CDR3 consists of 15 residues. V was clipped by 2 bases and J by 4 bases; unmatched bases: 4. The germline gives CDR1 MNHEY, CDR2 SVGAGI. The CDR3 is CASSYAPSGGYEQYF. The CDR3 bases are TGTGCCAGCAGTTACGCCCCTAGCGGGGGGTACGAGCAGTACTTC.

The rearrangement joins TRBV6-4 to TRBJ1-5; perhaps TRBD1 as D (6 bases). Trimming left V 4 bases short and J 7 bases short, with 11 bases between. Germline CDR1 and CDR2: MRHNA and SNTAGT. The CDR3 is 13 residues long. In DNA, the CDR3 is TGTGCCAGCAGTGCACAGGGTGAGCAGCCCCAGCATTTT. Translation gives CASSAQGEQPQHF.

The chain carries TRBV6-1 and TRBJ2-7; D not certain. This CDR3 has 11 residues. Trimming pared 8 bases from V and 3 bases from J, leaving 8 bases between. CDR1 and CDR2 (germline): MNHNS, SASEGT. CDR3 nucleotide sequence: TGTGCCAGCGGCGACTTCTACGAGCAGTACTTC. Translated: CASGDFYEQYF.

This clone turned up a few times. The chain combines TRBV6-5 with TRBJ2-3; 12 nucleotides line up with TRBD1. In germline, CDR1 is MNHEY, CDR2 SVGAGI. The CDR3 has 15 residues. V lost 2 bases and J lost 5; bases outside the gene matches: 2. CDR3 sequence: CASSYRDRGRDTQYF. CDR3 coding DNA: TGTGCCAGCAGTTACCGGGACAGGGGGCGAGATACGCAGTATTTT.

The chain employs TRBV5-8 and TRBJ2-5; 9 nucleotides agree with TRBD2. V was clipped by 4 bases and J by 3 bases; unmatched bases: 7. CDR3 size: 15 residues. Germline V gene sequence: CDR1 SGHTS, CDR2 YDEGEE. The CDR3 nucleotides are TGTGCCAGCAGCCACTATTGGACTAGCGAAGAGACCCAGTACTTC. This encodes CASSHYWTSEETQYF. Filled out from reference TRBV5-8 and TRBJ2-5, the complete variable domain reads EAGVTQSPTHLIKTRGQQATLRCSPISGHTSVYWYQQALGLGLQFLLWYDEGEERNRGNFPPRFSGRQFPNYSSELNVNALELEDSALYLCASSHYWTSEETQYFGPGTRLLVL.

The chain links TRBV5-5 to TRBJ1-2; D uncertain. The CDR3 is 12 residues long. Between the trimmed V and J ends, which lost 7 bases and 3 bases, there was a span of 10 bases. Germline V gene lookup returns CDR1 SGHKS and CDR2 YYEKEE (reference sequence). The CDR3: CASGRRDYGYTF. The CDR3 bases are TGTGCCAGCGGCCGACGGGACTATGGCTACACCTTC.

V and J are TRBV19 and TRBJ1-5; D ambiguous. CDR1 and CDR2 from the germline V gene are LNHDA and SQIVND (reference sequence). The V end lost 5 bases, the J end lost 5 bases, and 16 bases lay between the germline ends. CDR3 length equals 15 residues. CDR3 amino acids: CASSRWVGRDQPQHF. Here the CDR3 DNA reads TGTGCCAGTAGTCGGTGGGTCGGGAGGGATCAGCCCCAGCATTTT. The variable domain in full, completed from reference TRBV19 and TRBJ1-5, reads DGGITQSPKYLFRKEGQNVTLSCEQNLNHDAMYWYRQDPGQGLRLIYYSQIVNDFQKGDIAEGYSVSREKKESFPLTVTSAQKNPTAFYLCASSRWVGRDQPQHFGDGTRLSIL.

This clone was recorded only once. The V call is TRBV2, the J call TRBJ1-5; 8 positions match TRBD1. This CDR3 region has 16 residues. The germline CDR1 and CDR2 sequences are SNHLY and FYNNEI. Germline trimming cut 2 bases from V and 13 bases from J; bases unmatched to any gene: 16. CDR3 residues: CASSERSQAGGSWQHF. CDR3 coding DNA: TGTGCCAGCAGTGAAAGGAGCCAGGCAGGGGGCAGTTGGCAGCATTTT.